This is a list of T cell receptor beta chains from one sample in a study of T-cell memory formation after mild COVID-19. TCRdb redid the calling of the 5' RACE reads with MiXCR, one entry per CDR3 protein. The sample records about 84,000 distinct CDR3 sequences, approximately 15% being singletons. The sample taken for sequencing was PBMCs or a T cell subset sorted from them (not recorded which). The origin of the receptors is an adult woman who had mild COVID-19 (a few samples of this study predate the infection). Cell type and time point are not known. The CDR3 runs from the conserved cysteine through the conserved F or W. A D gene is named only where the DNA matches it firmly. The size field is filled for only some rows; it gives once, few, many or a size class.

V gene,J gene,clone size,D gene,CDR3 DNA,CDR3 protein
TRBV29-1,TRBJ1-2,.,.,TGCAGCGTCTTCGCGGCTGGCTACACCTTC,CSVFAAGYTF
TRBV7-8,TRBJ2-7,.,TRBD1,TGTGCCAGCAGCTTCCCTGGACAGGCGTCCTACGAGCAGTACTTC,CASSFPGQASYEQYF
TRBV6-5,TRBJ2-7,.,.,TGTGCCAGCAGTTATTTTGGCGGACCCTACGAGCAGTACTTC,CASSYFGGPYEQYF
TRBV20-1,TRBJ1-5,few,.,TGCAGTGCTAGAGTCGCGCGAATTAGCAATCAGCCCCAGCATTTT,CSARVARISNQPQHF
TRBV10-3,TRBJ2-3,.,TRBD1,TGTGCCATCAGGCCAACCTCGACAGGGGGGAGAGATACGCAGTATTTT,CAIRPTSTGGRDTQYF
TRBV27,TRBJ1-1,few,.,TGTGCCAGCAGTTCCAACTCTGAAGCTTTCTTT,CASSSNSEAFF
TRBV7-9,TRBJ2-5,few,.,TGTGCCAGCAGCTTGTTTGGGGGAGAAGAGACCCAGTACTTC,CASSLFGGEETQYF
TRBV5-1,TRBJ2-7,many,.,TGCGCCAGCAGCTTGGGCGAGGCCTACGAGCAGTACTTC,CASSLGEAYEQYF
TRBV9,TRBJ2-3,many,.,TGTGCCAGCAGCGTCTCGGGGACTGCGAATACGCAGTATTTT,CASSVSGTANTQYF
TRBV12-3/TRBV12-4,TRBJ2-7,.,TRBD1,TGTGCCAGCAGTGGGGCCGGGACAGCCTACGAGCAGTACTTC,CASSGAGTAYEQYF
TRBV19,TRBJ2-2,.,.,TGTGCCAGTAGTATGAGAGTGGGCACCGGGGAGCTGTTTTTT,CASSMRVGTGELFF
TRBV6-1,TRBJ2-2,few,TRBD2,TGTGCCAGCAGTCCTCTAGCGGGGGAAACCGGGGAGCTGTTTTTT,CASSPLAGETGELFF
TRBV9,TRBJ2-1,many,.,TGTGCCAGCAGCGTAGGTGACTATGGGTCCTACAATGAGCAGTTCTTC,CASSVGDYGSYNEQFF
TRBV6-5,TRBJ2-2,.,TRBD1,TGTGCCAGCACCATCACAGGGGGTAACACCGGGGAGCTGTTTTTT,CASTITGGNTGELFF
TRBV12-3/TRBV12-4,TRBJ2-5,.,.,TGTGCCAGCAGGGAGTTTGAGACCCAGTACTTC,CASREFETQYF
TRBV7-9,TRBJ2-7,few,.,TGTGCCAGCAGCTTCGCAGAATACGAGCAGTACTTC,CASSFAEYEQYF
TRBV7-2,TRBJ2-7,.,TRBD2,TGTGCCAGCAGCTTAGAATTAGGCGGGAGGGCCCTAGGCTCCTACGAGCAGTACTTC,CASSLELGGRALGSYEQYF
TRBV25-1,TRBJ2-7,.,.,TGTGCCAGCAGTACTCACTACGAGCAGTACTTC,CASSTHYEQYF
TRBV7-9,TRBJ2-5,few,.,TGTGCCAGCAGCCCCAGGCCCCAAGAGACCCAGTACTTC,CASSPRPQETQYF
TRBV24-1,TRBJ2-1,few,.,TGTGCCACCAGTGATTTTATCAGCAGCAGGGAGTCCAATGAGCAGTTCTTC,CATSDFISSRESNEQFF
TRBV24-1,TRBJ2-5,.,.,TGTGCCACCAGTGCTGGGCCTAACGGCCGCCAAGAGACCCAGTACTTC,CATSAGPNGRQETQYF
TRBV14,TRBJ2-1,.,TRBD2,TGTGCCAGCAGCCTTACCCAGCCGACTAGCGGGGGTCCCAATGAGCAGTTCTTC,CASSLTQPTSGGPNEQFF
TRBV20-1,TRBJ1-2,.,.,TGCAGTGCTAGAGCTCGGTTAGGGGGTGGCTACACCTTC,CSARARLGGGYTF
TRBV3-1,TRBJ2-3,.,TRBD1,TGTGCCAGCAGCGATATCCGGGACAGTAGCACAGATACGCAGTATTTT,CASSDIRDSSTDTQYF
TRBV30,TRBJ2-5,few,.,TGTGCCTGGAGTGTAGGTCCGGTCGGCAGGAGGGCCTTAGAGACCCAGTACTTC,CAWSVGPVGRRALETQYF
TRBV19,TRBJ2-7,few,.,TGTGCCAGTAGTATAGATTATACGAGACAGAGTTACGAGCAGTACTTC,CASSIDYTRQSYEQYF
TRBV27,TRBJ2-7,few,TRBD1,TGTGCCAGCAGTTGGGGACAGGGTTACGAGCAGTACTTC,CASSWGQGYEQYF
TRBV24-1,TRBJ2-6,few,.,TGTGCCACCAGTGATGGGACACGGAGCTCTGGGGCCAACGTCCTGACTTTC,CATSDGTRSSGANVLTF